This is a list of T cell receptor beta chains from one sample in a study of memory CD4+ T cells and cytomegalovirus serostatus. Method: immunoSEQ multiplex PCR; TCRdb's copy keeps in-frame clones and lacks some. The data show tens of thousands of clones, about 76% seen once. Input material: memory CD4+ T cells from blood. The origin of the receptors is an adult in good health and CMV-seropositive. Both conserved end residues are part of each CDR3. D genes are given only for firm matches. Size is omitted from some rows. Given values are once, few, many or a class for expanded clones.

>-|TRBJ1-2|TRBV30|TRBD1
CAWSLGQGRGYTF
TGTGCCTGGAGTCTCGGACAGGGGCGAGGCTACACCTTC
>-|TRBJ2-7|TRBV9|TRBD1
CASSEGTGTPYEQYF
TGTGCCAGCAGCGAGGGGACAGGGACCCCCTACGAGCAGTACTTC
>-|TRBJ2-7|TRBV29-1|TRBD2
CSVLKRGNYEQYF
TGCAGCGTCCTAAAGCGGGGAAACTACGAGCAGTACTTC
>-|TRBJ2-1|TRBV10-3|-
CAISESGGTLRGNEQFF
TGTGCCATCAGTGAGTCGGGGGGGACACTCAGAGGAAATGAGCAGTTCTTC
>-|TRBJ2-7|TRBV19|-
CASSSTPRGRTLSYEQYF
TGTGCCAGTAGCTCCACCCCCCGGGGCAGGACCCTCTCCTACGAGCAGTACTTC
>few|TRBJ1-1|TRBV6-4|-
CATKEDSMNTEAFF
TGTGCCACCAAGGAGGACAGCATGAACACTGAAGCTTTCTTT
>-|TRBJ2-1|TRBV7-2|-
CATAASRYNEQFF
TGTGCCACCGCGGCTAGCCGGTACAATGAGCAGTTCTTC
>-|TRBJ2-2|TRBV7-6|-
CASSSAPGRRAGGELFF
TGTGCCAGCAGCTCAGCGCCGGGCCGAAGGGCGGGCGGGGAGCTGTTTTTT
>-|TRBJ2-7|TRBV27|-
CASSSYEQYF
TGTGCCAGCAGTTCCTACGAGCAGTACTTC
>-|TRBJ2-7|TRBV30|TRBD2
CAWSVPQGRLAGVGEQYF
TGTGCCTGGAGTGTACCCCAGGGCAGGCTAGCGGGGGTGGGCGAGCAGTACTTC
>-|TRBJ2-5|TRBV2|-
CASRGGTGPQETQYF
TGTGCCAGCAGGGGAGGTACAGGCCCCCAAGAGACCCAGTACTTC
>-|TRBJ2-7|TRBV28|TRBD1
CASTPRGTGRSYEQYF
TGTGCCAGCACCCCAAGAGGGACAGGGAGATCCTACGAGCAGTACTTC
>-|TRBJ2-1|TRBV9|TRBD2
CASSRLAGDNEQFF
TGTGCCAGCAGCCGACTAGCGGGGGACAATGAGCAGTTCTTC
>-|TRBJ1-6|TRBV6-5|-
CASSPWSSYNSPLHF
TGTGCCAGCAGCCCCTGGAGCTCCTATAATTCACCCCTCCACTTT
>-|TRBJ2-2|TRBV7-2|-
CASTAPRGNTGELFF
TGTGCCAGCACCGCACCTAGGGGAAACACCGGGGAGCTGTTTTTT
>-|TRBJ2-1|TRBV5-4|TRBD1
CASSQGDRGNEQFF
TGTGCCAGCAGCCAAGGGGACAGGGGCAATGAGCAGTTCTTC
>-|TRBJ2-7|TRBV7-9|-
CASSLQEYEQYF
TGTGCCAGCAGCTTACAGGAATACGAGCAGTACTTC
>-|TRBJ2-7|TRBV25-1|TRBD1
CASTRAGGPYEQYF
TGTGCATCAACCAGAGCAGGGGGTCCTTACGAGCAGTACTTC
>few|TRBJ1-5|TRBV5-6|-
CASSLAVGRYSNQPQHF
TGTGCCAGCAGCTTGGCCGTCGGACGGTATAGCAATCAGCCCCAGCATTTT
>-|TRBJ2-7|TRBV28|-
CASSSAVEQYF
TGTGCCAGCAGTTCGGCTGTCGAGCAGTACTTC
>-|TRBJ1-3|TRBV28|-
CASVDLWGGSRGNTIYF
TGTGCCAGCGTAGACCTCTGGGGGGGCAGCAGAGGAAACACCATATATTTT
>-|TRBJ1-2|TRBV28|-
CASAHRDYGYTF
TGTGCCAGCGCCCACAGGGACTATGGCTACACCTTC
>medium-sized|TRBJ1-1|TRBV5-6|-
CASSFSGLTEAFF
TGTGCCAGCAGCTTTTCAGGGTTGACTGAAGCTTTCTTT
>-|TRBJ1-1|TRBV6-6|-
CASTGSMNTEAFF
TGTGCCAGCACCGGCAGCATGAACACTGAAGCTTTCTTT
>-|TRBJ2-3|TRBV12-5|TRBD2
CASGLTTSGRRDTQYF
TGTGCTAGTGGTTTGACGACTAGCGGGAGAAGGGATACGCAGTATTTT
>once|TRBJ1-1|TRBV6-1|-
CAISLTLKNTEAFF
TGTGCCATCAGCTTGACCCTAAAGAACACTGAAGCTTTCTTT